The clone carrying this T cell receptor beta chain occurred a few times. These data originate in a study of T cells in Graves' hyperthyroidism and ophthalmopathy. Overall study: Initial diagnosis, before any treatment, was when peripheral blood was collected.

Amplified regions were TCR beta CDR3 sequences from RNA transcripts. The HTBI primer set served for first-round RT-PCR of the TCR CDR3. TCRdb independently ran MiXCR on the multiplex PCR reads; one entry per CDR3 protein. The profile covers some 650,000 distinct CDR3 sequences, with roughly 15% appearing a single time and around 3.5% taken by the ten largest. Diagnosis relied on clinical symptoms, serum thyroxine and TRAb, thyroid ultrasound and orbital computed tomography. The sequence was collected from a woman between 40 and 50 years old with Graves' ophthalmopathy. Sample: blood.

The CDR3 here is CSASYQGARNTEAFF. The CDR3 DNA reads as TGCAGTGCTAGTTACCAGGGGGCGAGGAACACTGAAGCTTTCTTT. The chain couples TRBV20-1 to TRBJ1-1, with 8 bases identical to TRBD1. CDR3 size: 15 residues. The V gene's germline CDR1 is DFQATT and CDR2 SNEGSKA (reference sequence). Losses at the gene ends were 3 bases for V and 1 base for J; bases not matched to a gene: 7.